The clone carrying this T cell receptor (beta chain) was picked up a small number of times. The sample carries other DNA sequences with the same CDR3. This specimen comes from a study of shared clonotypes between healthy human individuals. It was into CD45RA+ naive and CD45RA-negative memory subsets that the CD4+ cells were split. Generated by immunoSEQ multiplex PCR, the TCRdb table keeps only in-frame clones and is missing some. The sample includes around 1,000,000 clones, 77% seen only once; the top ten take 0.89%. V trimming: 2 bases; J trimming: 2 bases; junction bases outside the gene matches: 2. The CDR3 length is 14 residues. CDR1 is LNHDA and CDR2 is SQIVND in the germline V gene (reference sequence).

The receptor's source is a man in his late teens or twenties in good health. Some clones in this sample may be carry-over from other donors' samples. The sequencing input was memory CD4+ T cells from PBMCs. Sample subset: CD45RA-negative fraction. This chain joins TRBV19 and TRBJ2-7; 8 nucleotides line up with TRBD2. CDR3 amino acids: CASSILAGAYEQYF. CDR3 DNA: TGTGCCAGTAGTATACTAGCGGGTGCCTACGAGCAGTACTTC.